Each of the 7 T cell receptor beta chains below was sequenced from the same sample in a study of blood T cell repertoires in COVID-19. The assay was immunoSEQ multiplex PCR, and TCRdb's table has in-frame clones only and misses some. The sample lists around 270,000 clones; 65% to 85% were seen once. The sample consisted of peripheral blood. These receptors were taken from a woman aged 40-49 years who had recovered from COVID-19.

The V gene is TRBV30, the J gene TRBJ1-6; D gene ambiguous. Trimming took 1 base from V and 0 from J, leaving 10 bases between them. The CDR3 is 16 amino acids. Germline loops: CDR1 GTSNPN, CDR2 SVGIG (reference sequence). The CDR3 DNA follows: TGTGCCTGGAGTGCCCCCGGAGGCTCCTATAATTCACCCCTCCACTTT. It encodes CAWSAPGGSYNSPLHF.

CDR3 sequence: CASSLPPGQGKFYNEQFF. The CDR3 coding sequence is TGTGCCAGCAGCTTGCCCCCGGGACAGGGGAAATTCTACAATGAGCAGTTCTTC. The V gene is TRBV5-4, the J gene TRBJ2-1; 10 nucleotides line up with TRBD1. V was pared by 1 base and J by 3 bases, with 10 bases of the junction left unmatched. Germline assignment: CDR1 SGHNT and CDR2 YYREEE (reference sequence). The CDR3 is 18 residues long.

This rearrangement joins TRBV4-1 to TRBJ1-2; D unresolved. There are 15 residues in the CDR3. Per the germline V gene, CDR1 is MGHRA and CDR2 is YSYEKL. The V and J ends lost 4 bases and 5 bases respectively, with 17 bases between them. The CDR3 region has the DNA TGCGCCAGCAGCCCGGACCAAAAGGAGGAGTATGGCTACACCTTC. The encoded protein is CASSPDQKEEYGYTF.

This clone was counted a few times. The genes are TRBV4-1 and TRBJ1-5; the D gene is possibly TRBD1 (5 bases). The CDR3 is 15 residues long. V gave up 1 base and J gave up 5 bases, with 12 bases separating them. Germline lookup yields CDR1 MGHRA and CDR2 YSYEKL. The CDR3 DNA reads TGCGCCAGCAGCCAAGGTCTTACAGGCGATCAGCCCCAGCATTTT. Residues: CASSQGLTGDQPQHF.

Only a few counts were recorded for this clone. V is TRBV15 and J is TRBJ1-2; 12 bases align to TRBD1. Germline values: CDR1 LNHNV, CDR2 YYDKDF (reference sequence). After removal of 5 bases from V and 6 bases from J, the junction contained 7 bases not matched to a gene. The CDR3 runs to 15 residues. DNA for the CDR3: TGTGCCACCAGCGTGCGGGACAGGGGGCTGGATGGCTACACCTTC. Its translation is CATSVRDRGLDGYTF.

In its sample, this clone was seen a few times. This chain uses TRBV19 with TRBJ1-5; D remains unclear. CDR1 and CDR2 from the germline V gene are LNHDA and SQIVND (reference sequence). This CDR3 is 13 amino acids long. V was cut by 2 bases and J by 7 bases, with 9 bases left in between. The CDR3 reads CASSIPGLQPQHF. CDR3 DNA sequence: TGTGCCAGTAGTATACCGGGGTTACAGCCCCAGCATTTT.

This sequence joins TRBV28 and TRBJ2-1; TRBD1 matches at 9 bases. The CDR3 spans 16 residues. Trimming cost V 5 bases and J 7 bases; bases outside gene matches: 12. Germline V gene lookup returns CDR1 MDHEN and CDR2 SYDVKM. This CDR3 reads CASSPPGYRGRNEQFF. In DNA, the CDR3 is TGTGCCAGCAGTCCGCCGGGGTACAGGGGGCGAAATGAGCAGTTCTTC.